This T cell receptor beta chain was recovered during a study of T cell changes during pregnancy in multiple sclerosis. CDR1 and CDR2 from the germline V gene are SGHDT and YYEEEE. The V gene lost 1 base and the J gene lost 5 bases, with 15 bases spanning the gap. CDR3 size: 15 residues. The table came from immunoSEQ multiplex PCR; TCRdb's copy has only in-frame clones and leaves some out. The table has approximately 89,000 clones, over 90% seen once. Sample: peripheral blood, taken in the third trimester of pregnancy. This TCR was sampled from a female donor with multiple sclerosis, enrolled in a pregnancy study. The chain links TRBV5-6 to TRBJ1-2, with D tentatively TRBD1 (5 bases). The CDR3 loop is CASSLWPVGGYGYTF. The DNA for the CDR3 is TGTGCCAGCAGCTTGTGGCCTGTCGGGGGGTATGGCTACACCTTC.